This record looks at one TCR beta chain sequence and its context. No antigen is known for it. This entry comes from a study of T cells in localized non-small cell lung cancer. Regarding the study as a whole: Highest T cell clonality was seen in uninvolved adjacent lung, surpassing that measured in tumor.

TCRdb's copy holds only in-frame clones and misses some; the assay was immunoSEQ multiplex PCR. Of about 64,000 clones listed, more than 80% are singletons. The CDR3 consists of 14 residues. The V and J ends lost 6 bases and 0 bases respectively, with 11 bases between them. Germline V CDR1 and CDR2: LNHNV, YYDKDF (reference sequence). The rearrangement joins TRBV15 to TRBJ1-1, with D perhaps TRBD1 (5 bases). This sequence originates from a man between 35 and 75 years old with stage II lung adenocarcinoma. The sample was PBMCs, taken before any cancer treatment. CDR3 in amino acids: CATRVGAMNTEAFF. CDR3 sequence (DNA): TGTGCCACCAGAGTAGGGGCTATGAACACTGAAGCTTTCTTT.